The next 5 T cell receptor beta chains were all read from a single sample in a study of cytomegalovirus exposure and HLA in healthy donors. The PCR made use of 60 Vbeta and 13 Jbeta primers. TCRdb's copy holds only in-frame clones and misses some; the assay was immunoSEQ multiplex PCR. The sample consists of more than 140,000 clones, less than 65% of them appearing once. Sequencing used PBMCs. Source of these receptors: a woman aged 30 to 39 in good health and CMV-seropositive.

CDR3 sequence reads: CASSYSWGRIYEQYF. DNA of the CDR3: TGTGCCAGCAGTTACTCATGGGGGCGCATTTACGAGCAGTACTTC. The chain is built from TRBV6-6 and TRBJ2-7; possible D gene TRBD1, 6 bases. The CDR3 covers 15 residues. The germline V and J ends were trimmed by 0 bases and 4 bases, with 13 bases remaining between them. Germline V gene lookup returns CDR1 MNHNY and CDR2 SVGAGI (reference sequence).

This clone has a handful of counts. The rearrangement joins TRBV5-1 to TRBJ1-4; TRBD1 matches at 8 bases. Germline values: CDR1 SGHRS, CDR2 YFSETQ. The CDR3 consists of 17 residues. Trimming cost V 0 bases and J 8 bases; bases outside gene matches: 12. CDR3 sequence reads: CASSLDHPGGSREKLFF. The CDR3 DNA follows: TGCGCCAGCAGCTTGGATCATCCAGGGGGCTCACGCGAAAAACTGTTTTTT.

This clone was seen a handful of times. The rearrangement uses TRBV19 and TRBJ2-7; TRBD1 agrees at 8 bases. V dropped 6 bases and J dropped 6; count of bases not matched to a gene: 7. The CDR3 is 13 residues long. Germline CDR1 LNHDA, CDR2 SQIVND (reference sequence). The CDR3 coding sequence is TGTGCCAGTAGGTCAGGGACAGGACGCGAGCAGTACTTC. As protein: CASRSGTGREQYF.

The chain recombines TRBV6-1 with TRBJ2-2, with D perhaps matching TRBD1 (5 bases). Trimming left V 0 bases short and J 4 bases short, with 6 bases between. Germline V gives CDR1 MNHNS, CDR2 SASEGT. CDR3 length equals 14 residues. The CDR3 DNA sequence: TGTGCCAGCAGTGAAGCTAGGGGCACCGGGGAGCTGTTTTTT. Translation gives CASSEARGTGELFF.

CDR3 bases: TGTGCCAGTAGTACTAGCGGGAGTTGGAATGAGCAGTTCTTC. Translation gives CASSTSGSWNEQFF. This chain links TRBV19 with TRBJ2-1, with 10 bases aligning to TRBD2. Germline CDR1 LNHDA, CDR2 SQIVND (reference sequence). The V gene end was trimmed by 4 bases and the J gene end by 7 bases; junction bases not matched to a gene: 4. The CDR3 is 14 residues long.